This T cell receptor (beta chain) emerged from a study of breast tumors, draining lymph nodes, adjacent tissues. A single record per CDR3 protein comes from TCRdb applying MiXCR to the multiplex PCR reads. The sample has about 230,000 distinct CDR3 sequences; about 34% are singletons. This clonotype has ten or more counts. The lymph nodes were axillary draining lymph nodes from breast cancer patients. The CDR3 loop spans 14 amino acids. Germline V gives CDR1 SNHLY, CDR2 FYNNEI. V shed 6 bases and J shed 5 bases, with 16 bases lying between them. The chain recombines TRBV2 with TRBJ1-2; D might be TRBD1 (5 bases). The sequence came from a female donor with breast cancer. Some clones in this sample may be carry-over from other donors' samples. Sequencing input: axillary lymph node tissue. The CDR3: CASSTGTEIYGYTF. CDR3 sequence (DNA): TGTGCCAGCAGCACCGGGACGGAGATTTATGGCTACACCTTC.